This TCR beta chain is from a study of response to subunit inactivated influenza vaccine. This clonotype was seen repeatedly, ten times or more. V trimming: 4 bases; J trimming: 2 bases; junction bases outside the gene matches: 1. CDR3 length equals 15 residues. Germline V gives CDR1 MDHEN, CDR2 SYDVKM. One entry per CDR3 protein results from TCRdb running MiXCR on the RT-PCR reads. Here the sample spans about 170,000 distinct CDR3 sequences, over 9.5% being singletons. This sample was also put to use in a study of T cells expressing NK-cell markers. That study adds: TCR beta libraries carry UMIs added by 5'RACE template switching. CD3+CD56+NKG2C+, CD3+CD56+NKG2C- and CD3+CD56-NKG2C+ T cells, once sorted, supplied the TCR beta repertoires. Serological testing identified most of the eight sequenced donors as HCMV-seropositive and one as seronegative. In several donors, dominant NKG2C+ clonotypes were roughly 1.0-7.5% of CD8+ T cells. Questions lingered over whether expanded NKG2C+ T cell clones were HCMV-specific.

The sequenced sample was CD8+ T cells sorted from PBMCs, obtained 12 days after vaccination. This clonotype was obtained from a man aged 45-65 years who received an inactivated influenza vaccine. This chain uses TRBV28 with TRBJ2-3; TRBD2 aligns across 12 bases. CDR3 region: CASSWTSGTTDTQYF. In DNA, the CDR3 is TGTGCCAGCAGTTGGACTAGCGGGACCACAGATACGCAGTATTTT.